These 10 T cell receptor beta chains were sequenced from one sample in a study of cytomegalovirus exposure and HLA in healthy donors. The PCR contained 60 Vbeta and 13 Jbeta primers. Method: immunoSEQ multiplex PCR; TCRdb's copy keeps in-frame clones and lacks some. The sample yields around 83,000 clones, roughly 78% seen once. Material: PBMCs. These receptors all come from a male donor in good health and CMV-seropositive.

V gene TRBV27 combines with J gene TRBJ1-1; D is ambiguous. Trimming left V 4 bases short and J 4 bases short, with 16 bases between. CDR1 is MNHEY, CDR2 SMNVEV, per germline (reference sequence). The CDR3 length is 15 residues. CDR3: CASSYDRVGFTEAFF. Here the CDR3 DNA reads TGTGCCAGCAGTTACGACCGGGTTGGCTTCACTGAAGCTTTCTTT.

The chain links TRBV30 to TRBJ2-3; 12 positions agree with TRBD2. V gave up 2 bases and J gave up 6 bases; unmatched junction bases: 6. The V gene's germline CDR1 is GTSNPN and CDR2 SVGIG (reference sequence). The CDR3 totals 15 residues. The DNA of the CDR3 is TGTGCCTGGAGTTCGGAACTAGCGGGAGGCGATACGCAGTATTTT. Protein sequence: CAWSSELAGGDTQYF.

This chain uses TRBV5-4 with TRBJ2-7; TRBD2 agrees at 12 bases. CDR3 size: 17 residues. CDR1 SGHNT and CDR2 YYREEE come from the germline V gene (reference sequence). After removal of 0 bases from V and 5 bases from J, the junction contained 9 bases not matched to a gene. CDR3 amino acids: CASSLGTRLAGANEQYF. Written as DNA, the CDR3 is TGTGCCAGCAGCTTGGGAACCCGACTAGCGGGAGCGAACGAGCAGTACTTC.

This clone was recorded only once. The chain combines TRBV28 with TRBJ2-7, with 7 bases lining up with TRBD2. This CDR3 has 15 amino acids. Unmatched junction bases numbered 15, after V lost 7 bases and J lost 6 bases. CDR1 is MDHEN, CDR2 SYDVKM, per germline. CDR3 DNA sequence: TGTGCCAGCACCAATTTCGCGGGAGCGATGTCCGAGCAGTACTTC. Its translation: CASTNFAGAMSEQYF.

The V and J genes are TRBV15 and TRBJ2-7, with 11 bases matching TRBD2. Germline CDR1 LNHNV, CDR2 YYDKDF (reference sequence). This CDR3 comprises 19 residues. The V and J ends lost 0 bases and 4 bases, in that order; junction bases with no gene match: 14. CDR3 amino acids: CATSRDGVNSGRAGYEQYF. In nucleotides, the CDR3 is TGTGCCACCAGCAGAGATGGGGTGAATAGCGGGAGGGCCGGGTACGAGCAGTACTTC.

V gene TRBV5-4 combines with J gene TRBJ1-6; unclear D gene. CDR1 and CDR2 (germline): SGHNT, YYREEE (reference sequence). The CDR3 is 15 residues long. The V and J ends lost 0 bases and 13 bases respectively, with 17 bases between them. CDR3 sequence (DNA): TGTGCCAGCAGCTTGGGGGGAGTGCAGGATAGGCCCCTCCACTTT. Translated, it gives CASSLGGVQDRPLHF.

V and J are TRBV6-6 and TRBJ1-3; TRBD1 aligns across 7 bases. Germline loops: CDR1 MNHNY, CDR2 SVGAGI (reference sequence). CDR3 length: 14 amino acids. V gave up 5 bases and J gave up 0 bases; unmatched junction bases: 1. CDR3 amino acids: CASSPGGSGNTIYF. CDR3 nucleotides: TGTGCCAGCAGTCCAGGGGGCTCTGGAAACACCATATATTTT.

This rearrangement joins TRBV7-3 to TRBJ2-2; 7 bases agree with TRBD1. J gave up 4 bases and V 1 base, and 6 bases lay outside the gene matches. The CDR3 is 16 residues long. Germline CDR1 reads SGHTA; CDR2 reads FQGTGA. The CDR3: CASSLRGGGGTGELFF. The CDR3 DNA sequence: TGTGCCAGCAGCTTAAGAGGGGGCGGCGGCACCGGGGAGCTGTTTTTT. Filled out from reference TRBV7-3 and TRBJ2-2, the complete variable domain reads GAGVSQTPSNKVTEKGKYVELRCDPISGHTALYWYRQSLGQGPEFLIYFQGTGAADDSGLPNDRFFAVRPEGSVSTLKIQRTERGDSAVYLCASSLRGGGGTGELFFGEGSRLTVL.

The genes are TRBV7-2 and TRBJ2-5, with 9 bases aligning to TRBD2. Germline V gives CDR1 SGHTA, CDR2 FQGNSA. The length of the CDR3 is 16 residues. The J segment lost 2 bases and the V segment lost 5 bases, leaving 9 bases of the junction unmatched. This chain's CDR3 is CASSASSSGVQETQYF. CDR3 DNA: TGTGCCAGCAGCGCGTCATCTAGCGGGGTTCAAGAGACCCAGTACTTC.

The chain links TRBV5-4 to TRBJ2-7, with 14 bases identical to TRBD2. Unmatched junction bases numbered 5, after V lost 4 bases and J lost 5 bases. Germline CDR1 and CDR2: SGHNT and YYREEE (reference sequence). CDR3 length: 15 amino acids. Here the CDR3 reads CASSVPGLAGDEQYF. CDR3 bases: TGTGCCAGCAGCGTTCCGGGACTAGCGGGAGACGAGCAGTACTTC.